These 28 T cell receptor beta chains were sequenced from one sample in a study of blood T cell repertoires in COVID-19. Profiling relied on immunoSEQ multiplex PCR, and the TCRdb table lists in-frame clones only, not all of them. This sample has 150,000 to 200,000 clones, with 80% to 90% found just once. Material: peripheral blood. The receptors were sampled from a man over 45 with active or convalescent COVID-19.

This CDR3 reads CASSGPAGVNTGELFF. CDR3 DNA sequence: TGTGCCAGCAGTGGTCCAGCGGGAGTAAACACCGGGGAGCTGTTTTTT. The chain links TRBV6-1 to TRBJ2-2; 8 bases are shared with TRBD2. Germline V CDR1 and CDR2: MNHNS, SASEGT. The V gene end was trimmed by 4 bases and the J gene end by 2 bases; junction bases not matched to a gene: 6. This CDR3 contains 16 residues.

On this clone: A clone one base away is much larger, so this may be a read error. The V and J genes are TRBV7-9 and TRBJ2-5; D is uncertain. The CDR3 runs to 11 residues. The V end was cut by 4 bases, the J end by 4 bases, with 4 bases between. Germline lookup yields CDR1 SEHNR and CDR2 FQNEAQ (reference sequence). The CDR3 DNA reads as TGTGCCAGCAGCTCCGTAGAGACCCAGTACTTC. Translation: CASSSVETQYF.

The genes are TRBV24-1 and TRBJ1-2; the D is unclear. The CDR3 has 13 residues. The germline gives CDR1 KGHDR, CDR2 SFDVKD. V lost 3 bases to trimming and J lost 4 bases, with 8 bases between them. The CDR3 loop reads CATSDARGYGYTF. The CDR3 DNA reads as TGTGCCACCAGTGATGCCCGGGGCTATGGCTACACCTTC.

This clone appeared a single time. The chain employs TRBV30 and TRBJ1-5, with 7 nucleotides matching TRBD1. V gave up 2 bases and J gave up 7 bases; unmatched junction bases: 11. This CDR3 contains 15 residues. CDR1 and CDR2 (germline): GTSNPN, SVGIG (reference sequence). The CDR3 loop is CAWSLGHRGGQPQHF. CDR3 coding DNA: TGTGCCTGGAGTCTGGGCCACAGGGGAGGACAGCCCCAGCATTTT. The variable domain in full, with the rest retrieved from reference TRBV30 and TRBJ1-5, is SQTIHQWPATLVQPVGSPLSLECTVEGTSNPNLYWYRQAAGRGLQLLFYSVGIGQISSEVPQNLSASRPQDRQFILSSKKLLLSDSGFYLCAWSLGHRGGQPQHFGDGTRLSIL.

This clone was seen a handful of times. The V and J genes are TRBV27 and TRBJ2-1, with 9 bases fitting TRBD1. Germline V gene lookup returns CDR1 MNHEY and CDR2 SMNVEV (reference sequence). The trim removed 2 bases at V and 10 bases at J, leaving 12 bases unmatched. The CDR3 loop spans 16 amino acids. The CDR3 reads CASSLRRTGELGEQFF. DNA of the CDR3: TGTGCCAGCAGTTTACGTAGGACAGGGGAACTTGGGGAGCAGTTCTTC.

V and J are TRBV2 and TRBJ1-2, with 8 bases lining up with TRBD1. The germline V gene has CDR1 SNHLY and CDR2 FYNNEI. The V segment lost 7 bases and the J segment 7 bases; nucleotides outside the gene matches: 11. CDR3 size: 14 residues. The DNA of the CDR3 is TGTGCCAGCATTGGACAGGGTTCGGTTGGTGGCTACACCTTC. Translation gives CASIGQGSVGGYTF.

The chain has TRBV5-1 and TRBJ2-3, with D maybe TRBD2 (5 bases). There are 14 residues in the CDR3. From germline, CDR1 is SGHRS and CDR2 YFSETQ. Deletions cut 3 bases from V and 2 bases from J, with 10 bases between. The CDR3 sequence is CASSYWTDTDTQYF. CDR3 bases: TGCGCCAGCAGCTATTGGACTGACACAGATACGCAGTATTTT.

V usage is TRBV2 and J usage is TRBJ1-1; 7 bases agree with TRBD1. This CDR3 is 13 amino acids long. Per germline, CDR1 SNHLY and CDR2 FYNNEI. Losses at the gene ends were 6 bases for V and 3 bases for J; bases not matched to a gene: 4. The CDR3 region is CASRQQGYTEAFF. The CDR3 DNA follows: TGTGCCAGCAGACAACAGGGGTACACTGAAGCTTTCTTT. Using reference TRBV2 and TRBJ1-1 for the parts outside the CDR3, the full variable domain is EPEVTQTPSHQVTQMGQEVILRCVPISNHLYFYWYRQILGQKVEFLVSFYNNEISEKSEIFDDQFSVERPDGSNFTLKIRSTKLEDSAMYFCASRQQGYTEAFFGQGTRLTVV.

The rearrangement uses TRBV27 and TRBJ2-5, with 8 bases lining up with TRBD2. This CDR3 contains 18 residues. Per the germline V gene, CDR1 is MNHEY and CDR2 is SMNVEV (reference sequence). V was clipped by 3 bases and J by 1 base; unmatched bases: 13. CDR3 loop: CASSFYGGVAGTQETQYF. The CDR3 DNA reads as TGTGCCAGCAGTTTTTATGGGGGGGTAGCGGGAACCCAAGAGACCCAGTACTTC.

The CDR3 is CASNSGTSTDTQYF. The CDR3 bases are TGTGCCAGCAATAGCGGCACTAGCACAGATACGCAGTATTTT. V is TRBV25-1 and J is TRBJ2-3; D is possibly TRBD2 (6 bases). The CDR3 has 14 amino acids. V was pared by 7 bases and J by 0 bases, with 11 bases between. Germline-derived CDR1 and CDR2 are MGHDK and SYGVNS. Complete variable domain (other parts from reference TRBV25-1 and TRBJ2-3): EADIYQTPRYLVIGTGKKITLECSQTMGHDKMYWYQQDPGMELHLIHYSYGVNSTEKGDLSSESTVSRIRTEHFPLTLESARPSHTSQYLCASNSGTSTDTQYFGPGTRLTVL.

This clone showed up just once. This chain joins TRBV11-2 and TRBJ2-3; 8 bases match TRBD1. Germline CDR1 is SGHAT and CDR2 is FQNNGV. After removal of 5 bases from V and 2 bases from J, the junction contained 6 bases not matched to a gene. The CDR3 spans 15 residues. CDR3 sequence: CASSLIRGPTDTQYF. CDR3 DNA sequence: TGTGCCAGCAGCCTAATCAGGGGGCCCACAGATACGCAGTATTTT.

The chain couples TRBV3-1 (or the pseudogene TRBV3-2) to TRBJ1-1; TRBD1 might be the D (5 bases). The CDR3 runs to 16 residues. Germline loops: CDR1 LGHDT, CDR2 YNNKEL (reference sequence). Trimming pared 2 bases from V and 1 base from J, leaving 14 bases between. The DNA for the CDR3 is TGTGCCAGCAGCCAACTCCGGGACTCTCCGAACACTGAAGCTTTCTTT. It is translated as CASSQLRDSPNTEAFF.

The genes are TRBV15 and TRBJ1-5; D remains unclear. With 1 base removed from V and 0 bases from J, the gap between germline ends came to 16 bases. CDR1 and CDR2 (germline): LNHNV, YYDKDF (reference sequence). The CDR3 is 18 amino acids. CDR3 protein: CATSRVGNRDFSNQPQHF. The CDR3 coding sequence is TGTGCCACCAGCAGAGTGGGGAATCGGGATTTTAGCAATCAGCCCCAGCATTTT.

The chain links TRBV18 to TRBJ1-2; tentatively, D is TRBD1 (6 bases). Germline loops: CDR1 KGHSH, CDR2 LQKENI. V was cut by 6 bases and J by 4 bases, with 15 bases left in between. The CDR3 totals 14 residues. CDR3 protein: CASSPSRDTYGYTF. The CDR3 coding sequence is TGTGCCAGCTCCCCTTCTAGGGACACCTATGGCTACACCTTC.

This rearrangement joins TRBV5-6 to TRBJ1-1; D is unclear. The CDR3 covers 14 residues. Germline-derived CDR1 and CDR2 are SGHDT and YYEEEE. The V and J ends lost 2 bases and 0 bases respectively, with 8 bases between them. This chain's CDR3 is CASSFWSMNTEAFF. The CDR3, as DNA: TGTGCCAGCAGCTTTTGGAGCATGAACACTGAAGCTTTCTTT.

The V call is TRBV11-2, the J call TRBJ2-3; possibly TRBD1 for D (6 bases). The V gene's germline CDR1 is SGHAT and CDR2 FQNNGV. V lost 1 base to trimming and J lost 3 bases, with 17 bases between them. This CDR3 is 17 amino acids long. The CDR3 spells CASSLGGLGAGTDTQYF. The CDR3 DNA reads TGTGCCAGCAGCTTAGGAGGTTTGGGGGCTGGTACAGATACGCAGTATTTT.

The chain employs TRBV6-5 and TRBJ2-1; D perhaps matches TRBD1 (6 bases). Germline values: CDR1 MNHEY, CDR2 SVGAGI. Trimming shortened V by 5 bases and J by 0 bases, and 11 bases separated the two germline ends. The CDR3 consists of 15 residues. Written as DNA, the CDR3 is TGTGCCAGCAGTAGACAGGTCAGCTCCTACAATGAGCAGTTCTTC. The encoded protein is CASSRQVSSYNEQFF.

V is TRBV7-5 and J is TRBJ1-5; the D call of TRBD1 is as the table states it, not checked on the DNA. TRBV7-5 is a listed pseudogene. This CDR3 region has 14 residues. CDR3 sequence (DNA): TGTGTCAGAAGCTCAGGGGATAGCAATCAGCCCCAGCATTTT. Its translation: CVRSSGDSNQPQHF.

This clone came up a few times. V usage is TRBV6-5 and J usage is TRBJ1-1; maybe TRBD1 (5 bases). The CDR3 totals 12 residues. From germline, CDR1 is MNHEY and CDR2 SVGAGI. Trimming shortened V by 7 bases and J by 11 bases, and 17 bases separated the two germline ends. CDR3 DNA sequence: TGTGCCAGCACCGTGGGGGGAGGCTATGCTTTCTTT. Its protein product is CASTVGGGYAFF.

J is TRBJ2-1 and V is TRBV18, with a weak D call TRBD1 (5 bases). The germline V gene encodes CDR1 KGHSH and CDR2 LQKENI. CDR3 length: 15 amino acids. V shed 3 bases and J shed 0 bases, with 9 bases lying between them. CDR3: CASSPDSSSYNEQFF. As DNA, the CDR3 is TGTGCCAGCTCACCCGACAGCAGCTCCTACAATGAGCAGTTCTTC.

The CDR3 loop is CASSDLQGKYGNEQFF. For the CDR3, the DNA is TGTGCCAGCAGCGACCTACAGGGGAAGTATGGAAATGAGCAGTTCTTC. The chain uses TRBV9 and TRBJ2-1; 7 bases map to TRBD1. Germline V gene sequence: CDR1 SGDLS, CDR2 YYNGEE. The CDR3 runs 16 residues. The V gene end was trimmed by 3 bases and the J gene end by 7 bases; junction bases not matched to a gene: 13.

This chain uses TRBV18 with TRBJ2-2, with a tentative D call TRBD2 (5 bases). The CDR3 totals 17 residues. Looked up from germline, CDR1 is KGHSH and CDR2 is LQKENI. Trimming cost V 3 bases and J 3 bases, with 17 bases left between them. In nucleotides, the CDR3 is TGTGCCAGCTCACCGCCGCGAGGGCAGAGACACACCGGGGAGCTGTTTTTT. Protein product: CASSPPRGQRHTGELFF.

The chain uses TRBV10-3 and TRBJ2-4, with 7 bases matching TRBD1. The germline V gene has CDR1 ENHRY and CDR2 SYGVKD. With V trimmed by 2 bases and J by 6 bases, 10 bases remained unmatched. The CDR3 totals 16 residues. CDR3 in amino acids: CAISEPIRDRLNIQYF. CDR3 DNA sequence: TGTGCCATCAGTGAGCCCATCCGGGACAGATTAAACATTCAGTACTTC.

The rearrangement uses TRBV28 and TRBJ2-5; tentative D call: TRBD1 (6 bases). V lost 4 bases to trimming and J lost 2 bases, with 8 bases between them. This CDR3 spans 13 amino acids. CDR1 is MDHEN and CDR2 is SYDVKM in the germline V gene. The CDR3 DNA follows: TGTGCCAGCAGTTCCGGACAGCAAGAGACCCAGTACTTC. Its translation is CASSSGQQETQYF.

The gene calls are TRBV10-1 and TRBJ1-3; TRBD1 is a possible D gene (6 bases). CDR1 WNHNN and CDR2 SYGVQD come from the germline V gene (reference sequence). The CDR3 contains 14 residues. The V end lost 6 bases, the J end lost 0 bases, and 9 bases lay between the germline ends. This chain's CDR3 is CASSWDNSGNTIYF. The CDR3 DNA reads TGCGCCAGCAGCTGGGACAACTCTGGAAACACCATATATTTT.

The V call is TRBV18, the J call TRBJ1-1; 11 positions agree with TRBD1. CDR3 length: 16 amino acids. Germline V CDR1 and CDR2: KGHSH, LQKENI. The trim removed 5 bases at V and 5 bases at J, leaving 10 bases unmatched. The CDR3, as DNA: TGTGCCAGCTCAAAAGGACAGGGGGCTGTTTTGACTGAAGCTTTCTTT. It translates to CASSKGQGAVLTEAFF.

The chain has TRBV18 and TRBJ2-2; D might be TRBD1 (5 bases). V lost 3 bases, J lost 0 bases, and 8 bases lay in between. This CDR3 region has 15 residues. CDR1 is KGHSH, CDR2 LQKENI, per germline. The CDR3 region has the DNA TGTGCCAGCTCACCTGACAGCGCGAACACCGGGGAGCTGTTTTTT. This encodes CASSPDSANTGELFF. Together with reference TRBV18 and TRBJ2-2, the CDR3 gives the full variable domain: NAGVMQNPRHLVRRRGQEARLRCSPMKGHSHVYWYRQLPEEGLKFMVYLQKENIIDESGMPKERFSAEFPKEGPSILRIQQVVRGDSAAYFCASSPDSANTGELFFGEGSRLTVL.

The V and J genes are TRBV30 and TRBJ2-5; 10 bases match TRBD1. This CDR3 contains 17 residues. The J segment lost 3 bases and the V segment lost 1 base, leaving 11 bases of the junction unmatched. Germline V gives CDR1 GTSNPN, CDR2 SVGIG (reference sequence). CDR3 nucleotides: TGTGCCTGGAGTGCCCAGGTCGGGACAGGGGTTAAAGAGACCCAGTACTTC. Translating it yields CAWSAQVGTGVKETQYF.